These 4 T cell receptor beta chains share one sample of origin, sequenced in a study of blood T cell repertoires in COVID-19 (dated by TCRdb to 2018 to 2021). Library preparation was by the immunoSEQ multiplex PCR assay. Imported from immuneACCESS, the table was reduced by TCRdb to in-frame sequences with V and J called. These copies leave out some clones; in studies compared against another copy, an unresolved V gene accounts for under half, and the cause of the remainder is not known. The table for this sample lists fewer than 100,000 clones; 86% of them were counted only once. Of the sample, around a tenth is held by the ten largest clones. Sequenced material: peripheral blood. Receptors originate from a man aged 50-59 years with acute or convalescent COVID-19.

The chain joins TRBV29-1 to TRBJ2-7; maybe TRBD1 (6 bases). V lost 4 bases and J 4 bases, leaving 11 bases between the germline ends. This CDR3 region has 12 residues. The V gene's germline CDR1 is SQVTM and CDR2 ANQGSEA. This CDR3 reads CSVGTGYYEQYF. Here the CDR3 DNA reads TGCAGCGTTGGAACAGGGTATTACGAGCAGTACTTC.

This chain connects TRBV9 to TRBJ2-1; D might be TRBD1 (6 bases). CDR3 length: 13 amino acids. Germline CDR1 SGDLS, CDR2 YYNGEE. Trimming stripped 3 bases from V and 7 bases from J, with 11 bases between. The CDR3: CASSERQVNEQFF. For the CDR3, the DNA is TGTGCCAGCAGCGAACGACAGGTAAATGAGCAGTTCTTC.

In its sample, this clone was seen once. The chain couples TRBV5-4 to TRBJ2-7; weak D call: TRBD2 (5 bases). The CDR3 contains 15 residues. V lost 7 bases to trimming and J lost 5 bases, with 22 bases between them. The germline CDR1 and CDR2 sequences are SGHNT and YYREEE (reference sequence). CDR3 in amino acids: CASGLLGSQSDEQYF. For the CDR3, the DNA is TGTGCCAGCGGACTCCTAGGGTCTCAGTCGGACGAGCAGTACTTC. Looking up the rest from reference TRBV5-4 and TRBJ2-7 gives the full variable domain: ETGVTQSPTHLIKTRGQQVTLRCSSQSGHNTVSWYQQALGQGPQFIFQYYREEENGRGNFPPRFSGLQFPNYSSELNVNALELDDSALYLCASGLLGSQSDEQYFGPGTRLTVT.

V usage is TRBV6-1 and J usage is TRBJ1-2; 7 nucleotides line up with TRBD1. V shed 1 base, J shed 2 bases, and the junction held 1 base outside the gene matches. This CDR3 has 14 residues. CDR1 MNHNS and CDR2 SASEGT come from the germline V gene. The CDR3 reads CASSEGQGNYGYTF. For the CDR3, the DNA is TGTGCCAGCAGTGAAGGACAGGGAAACTATGGCTACACCTTC.